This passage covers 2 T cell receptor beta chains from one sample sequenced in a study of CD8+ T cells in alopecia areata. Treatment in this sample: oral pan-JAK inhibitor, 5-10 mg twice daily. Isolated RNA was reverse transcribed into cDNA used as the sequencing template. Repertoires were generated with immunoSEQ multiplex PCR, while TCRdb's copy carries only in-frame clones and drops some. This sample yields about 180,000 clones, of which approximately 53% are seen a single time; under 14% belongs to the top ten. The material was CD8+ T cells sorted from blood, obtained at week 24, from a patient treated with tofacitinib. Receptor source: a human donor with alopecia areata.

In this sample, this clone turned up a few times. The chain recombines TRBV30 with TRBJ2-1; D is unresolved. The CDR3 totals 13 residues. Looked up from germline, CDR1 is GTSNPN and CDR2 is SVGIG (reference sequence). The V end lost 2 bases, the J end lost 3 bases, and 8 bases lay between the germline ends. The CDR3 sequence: CAWSSGLYNEQFF. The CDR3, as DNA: TGTGCCTGGAGTTCTGGTCTCTACAATGAGCAGTTCTTC.

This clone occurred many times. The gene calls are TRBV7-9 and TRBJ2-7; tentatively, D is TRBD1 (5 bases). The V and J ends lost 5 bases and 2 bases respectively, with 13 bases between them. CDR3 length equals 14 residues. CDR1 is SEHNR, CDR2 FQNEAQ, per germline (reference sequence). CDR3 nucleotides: TGTGCCAGCAGCCCAGGGATTGAGGCCTACGAGCAGTACTTC. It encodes CASSPGIEAYEQYF.